These T cell receptor beta chains were read from a single sample in a study of CD8 T cells in ankylosing spondylitis. TCRdb re-called the 5' RACE reads through MiXCR, storing one row per CDR3 protein. The sample carries a few hundred thousand distinct CDR3 sequences, under 25% recorded once. The sample comprised blood, either unsorted or a sorted T cell fraction (not recorded which). All receptors come from a male donor with ankylosing spondylitis. The CDR3 runs from the conserved cysteine through the conserved F or W. The order of the fields is J gene, clone size, D gene, V gene, CDR3 DNA, CDR3 protein. D genes are given only for firm matches. Rows give clone size only sometimes, using once, few, many, or a class for an expanded clone.

>TRBJ2-5|NA|NA|TRBV6-1
TGTGCCAGCAGTAAGACCAGCGCGGCCCCGGGGCAAGAGACCCAGTACTTC
CASSKTSAAPGQETQYF
>TRBJ2-5|NA|NA|TRBV6-5
TGTGCCAGCAGTTACTCGAGGGCTAGGGGAGAGACCCAGTACTTC
CASSYSRARGETQYF
>TRBJ2-6|few|NA|TRBV4-2
TGTGCCAGCAGCCAAGCTGGGGCCAACGTCCTGACTTTC
CASSQAGANVLTF
>TRBJ2-7|NA|NA|TRBV27
TGTGCCAGCAGTCCCCTAGGGACCAGGTCCTACGAGCAGTACTTC
CASSPLGTRSYEQYF
>TRBJ1-1|few|NA|TRBV7-9
TGTGCCAGCAGCTCCTTGGGGGACCCGGAAAACTCTGAAGCTTTCTTT
CASSSLGDPENSEAFF
>TRBJ2-1|NA|TRBD2|TRBV7-3
TGTGCCAGCAGCTTGGACGCCCCGGGAGGGTGGAATGAGCAGTTCTTC
CASSLDAPGGWNEQFF
>TRBJ2-1|NA|NA|TRBV5-1
TGCGCCAGCAGCTTGGATACGGCCTACAATGAGCAGTTCTTC
CASSLDTAYNEQFF
>TRBJ1-5|many|NA|TRBV18
TGCGCCAGCAGCCCTGGAAGCAATCAGCCCCAGCATTTT
CASSPGSNQPQHF
>TRBJ2-3|NA|NA|TRBV11-2
TGTGCCAGCAGCCGACGTGGCGGGGATGGCACAGATACGCAGTATTTT
CASSRRGGDGTDTQYF
>TRBJ2-1|few|TRBD2|TRBV6-5
TGTGCCAGCAGTTTAAATCGTGGACTAGCGGGAGGGCCCCACAATGAGCAGTTCTTC
CASSLNRGLAGGPHNEQFF
>TRBJ2-7|many|TRBD2|TRBV7-9
TGTGCCAGCAGCCCGGGACTAGCGGGCTACGAGCAGTACTTC
CASSPGLAGYEQYF
>TRBJ2-3|few|TRBD2|TRBV4-1
TGCGCCAGCAGCCAAGATCCCGGGACTAGCGGGTCCACAGACACGCAGTATTTT
CASSQDPGTSGSTDTQYF
>TRBJ1-2|NA|TRBD1|TRBV27
TGTGCCAGCAGTTCCGGGACAGGGGGCGGCTACACCTTC
CASSSGTGGGYTF
>TRBJ2-5|many|TRBD1|TRBV28
TGTGCCAGCAGTTTACACGGGACAGCCCAAGAGACCCAGTACTTC
CASSLHGTAQETQYF
>TRBJ2-2|few|TRBD1|TRBV20-1
TGCAGTGCTAGGAACCCGACAGGGCCGAACACCGGGGAGCTGTTTTTT
CSARNPTGPNTGELFF
>TRBJ2-1|NA|TRBD2|TRBV5-4
TGTGCCAGCAGCCCGGGGGGGCGGGCCTCGAGGTTCTTC
CASSPGGRASRFF
>TRBJ1-2|NA|TRBD1|TRBV20-1
TGCAGTGCTCCCGGGACAGCTATTAACTATGGCTACACCTTC
CSAPGTAINYGYTF
>TRBJ2-7|few|NA|TRBV18
TGTGCCAGCTCACCACCCACTAGAACCTACGAGCAGTACTTC
CASSPPTRTYEQYF
>TRBJ1-5|few|NA|TRBV12-3/TRBV12-4
TGTGCCAGCACCATTAGCAGGGCTCGCCAGCCCCAGCATTTT
CASTISRARQPQHF
>TRBJ2-7|NA|NA|TRBV20-1
TGCAGTGCTAGCTCAGAGGCTGACGAGCAGTACTTC
CSASSEADEQYF
>TRBJ2-2|NA|TRBD2|TRBV7-9
TGTGCCAGCAGCTTAGGGACTAGCGGATCGAACACCGGGGAGCTGTTTTTT
CASSLGTSGSNTGELFF
>TRBJ1-4|NA|NA|TRBV7-2
TGTGCCAGCAGCTTAAGACAGACACTGAATGAAAAACTGTTTTTT
CASSLRQTLNEKLFF
>TRBJ2-2|NA|NA|TRBV6-4
TGTGCCAGCAGTGAACTTCCGGCCGGGGAGCTGTTTTTT
CASSELPAGELFF
>TRBJ2-2|many|TRBD2|TRBV12-3/TRBV12-4
TGTGCCAGCAGTTTCCCGTCGCCTAGCGGGAGGACCACGAACACCGGGGAGCTGTTTTTT
CASSFPSPSGRTTNTGELFF
>TRBJ2-3|NA|NA|TRBV6-2/TRBV6-3
TGTGCCAGCAGTCAAGGGGCGGGATGGTCAGATACGCAGTATTTT
CASSQGAGWSDTQYF
>TRBJ2-5|few|TRBD2|TRBV29-1
TGCAGCGGGACGCCTAGCGGGAGGGCCCTCACGGAGACCCAGTACTTC
CSGTPSGRALTETQYF
>TRBJ2-3|NA|TRBD1|TRBV4-3
TGCGCCAGCAGCCAAGGGGACAGGGATGGTGTTACAGATACGCAGTATTTT
CASSQGDRDGVTDTQYF
>TRBJ1-4|few|NA|TRBV7-9
TGTGCCAGCAGCCTAGGTGGACAGACAACTAATGAAAAACTGTTTTTT
CASSLGGQTTNEKLFF
>TRBJ2-2|many|TRBD2|TRBV20-1
TGCAGTGCTCCGACTAGCCCGAACACCGGGGAGCTGTTTTTT
CSAPTSPNTGELFF
>TRBJ2-5|few|NA|TRBV7-2
TGTGCCAGCAGTTCACCGACGGCTTGGACCCAGTACTTC
CASSSPTAWTQYF
>TRBJ2-7|NA|NA|TRBV6-2/TRBV6-3
TGTGCCAGCAGTTACGGGGACTCGAGGCCGACGGAGCAGTACTTC
CASSYGDSRPTEQYF
>TRBJ1-2|many|NA|TRBV7-3
TGTGCCAGCAGCGCAGGACACGGTAATAACTATGGCTACACCTTC
CASSAGHGNNYGYTF
>TRBJ2-3|NA|NA|TRBV12-3/TRBV12-4
TGTGCCACCGGGGGGCTAGATAGAGATACGCAGTATTTT
CATGGLDRDTQYF
>TRBJ1-5|NA|NA|TRBV7-2
TGTGCCAGCAGCTTAGCAGGGGTGACTCAGCCCCAGCATTTT
CASSLAGVTQPQHF
>TRBJ2-5|NA|NA|TRBV12-3/TRBV12-4
TGTGCCAGCCTGGACAGCCAACCCGCGGAGACCCAGTACTTC
CASLDSQPAETQYF
>TRBJ1-3|NA|NA|TRBV18
TGTGCCAGCTCACCCAGGACAGACTCTGGAAACACCATATATTTT
CASSPRTDSGNTIYF
>TRBJ2-1|NA|TRBD2|TRBV6-5
TGTGCCAGCAGTTACGTCGCGGGAGGGCCTGTGGCGGTTGAGCAGTTCTTC
CASSYVAGGPVAVEQFF
>TRBJ2-7|NA|TRBD2|TRBV6-1
TGTGCCAGCAGTAGGGGGACTAGCGGCCGCGGGGAGCAGTACTTC
CASSRGTSGRGEQYF
>TRBJ2-1|few|TRBD2|TRBV29-1
TGCAGCTCAAGACTAGCGGTCTACAATGAGCAGTTCTTC
CSSRLAVYNEQFF
>TRBJ1-1|NA|TRBD1|TRBV12-3/TRBV12-4
TGTGCCAGCAGCAAGCAGGGGGGGAACACTGAAGCTTTCTTT
CASSKQGGNTEAFF
>TRBJ2-1|many|TRBD2|TRBV20-1
TGCAGTGCTAGAGATCACCTAGCGGGAGGAGTCTGGAATGAGCAGTTCTTC
CSARDHLAGGVWNEQFF
>TRBJ1-5|NA|NA|TRBV10-3
TGTGCCATCAGTGAGGACAAACAGGGCCCCTATCAGCCCCAGCATTTT
CAISEDKQGPYQPQHF
>TRBJ2-1|NA|NA|TRBV4-3
TGCGCCAGCAGCCAAGGGGGAGCGGGTTCCTACAATGAGCAGTTCTTC
CASSQGGAGSYNEQFF
>TRBJ2-5|NA|TRBD2|TRBV5-1
TGCGCCAGCAGCCTAAGACTAGCGGGAGTCGGGAAGACCCAGTACTTC
CASSLRLAGVGKTQYF
>TRBJ1-4|few|NA|TRBV12-3/TRBV12-4
TGTGCCAGCAGTTTAGTTAGGGGTCCTAATGAAAAACTGTTTTTT
CASSLVRGPNEKLFF
>TRBJ1-5|NA|NA|TRBV5-8
TGTGCCAGCAGCTTGGCTGGTAGGGGGATTCAGCCCCAGCATTTT
CASSLAGRGIQPQHF
>TRBJ2-1|NA|NA|TRBV7-3
TGTGCCAGCAGCTTAGGACTTATTGAGAATGAGCAGTTCTTC
CASSLGLIENEQFF
>TRBJ2-1|NA|TRBD2|TRBV20-1
TGCAGTGCCACCCGCGGGAGGGCCCTAAATTGGGGTGAGCAGTTCTTC
CSATRGRALNWGEQFF
>TRBJ1-5|few|NA|TRBV29-1
TGCAGCGCTGCAGGGCCGAATCAGCCCCAGCATTTT
CSAAGPNQPQHF
>TRBJ2-1|few|TRBD2|TRBV11-2
TGTGCCAGCAGCTTAGATCATAATAGCGGGAGCGGTGAGCAGTTCTTC
CASSLDHNSGSGEQFF
>TRBJ1-5|NA|TRBD1|TRBV9
TGTGCCAGCAGCGTCGGGACAGGGGGTGAGCCCCAGCATTTT
CASSVGTGGEPQHF